This T cell receptor (beta chain) is drawn from a study of blood T cell repertoires in COVID-19. Study-level background: Samples representing acute and convalescent COVID-19 were sourced from the United States, Italy and Spain. PBMCs, B-cell-depleted T cells, or T cells were the source of the cDNA or gDNA that made up the material.

Germline V gene lookup returns CDR1 MDHEN and CDR2 SYDVKM. The V segment lost 6 bases and the J segment 2 bases; nucleotides outside the gene matches: 4. The CDR3 extends over 13 amino acids. In the study's own analysis: Reference gene primer amplification gave estimated nucleated cell counts. Clones were sequenced by immunoSEQ multiplex PCR, and TCRdb holds only the in-frame ones, with some missing. V, J and clone size reflect that table, while D and trimming were determined from the DNA. Of about 94,000 clones in the sample, around 87% were seen once. The sequenced sample consisted of peripheral blood. The sequence derives from a human donor with acute or convalescent COVID-19. The donor label of this sample is uncertain. The V and J genes are TRBV28 and TRBJ2-7; 7 nucleotides agree with TRBD1. CDR3 bases: TGTGCCAGCAGCGGACAGGTTCCCTACGAGCAGTACTTC. This codes for CASSGQVPYEQYF.